This is a list of T cell receptor beta chains from one sample in a study of blood T cells in healthy people across ages. A single record per CDR3 protein comes from TCRdb applying MiXCR to the 5' RACE reads. There are roughly 800,000 distinct CDR3 sequences in the sample; more than 45% occur only once, and 20% to 25% lies in the top ten. The sequenced sample was blood. The receptors here all came from a man aged 25-45 years in good health. Each CDR3 is given with its conserved first and last residue. Each record gives: D gene, V gene, clone size, J gene, CDR3 protein, CDR3 DNA. The D gene is left open where the match is weak. Clone sizes are given selectively: once, few, many, or a class where the clone is expanded.

-	TRBV20-1	-	TRBJ1-5	CSAKTSSNQPQHF	TGCAGTGCTAAGACGAGTAGCAATCAGCCCCAGCATTTT
-	TRBV15	-	TRBJ2-7	CATSRDLPRSPLYEQYF	TGTGCCACCAGCAGAGATCTACCGAGGTCTCCACTCTACGAGCAGTACTTC
TRBD2	TRBV20-1	-	TRBJ2-5	CSARATSGGHQETQYF	TGCAGTGCTAGGGCCACAAGCGGGGGCCACCAAGAGACCCAGTACTTC
TRBD1	TRBV12-3/TRBV12-4	few	TRBJ2-7	CASTNSWGTGSTYEQYF	TGTGCCAGCACCAACTCTTGGGGGACAGGGTCCACCTACGAGCAGTACTTC
TRBD1	TRBV5-1	-	TRBJ1-4	CASSSGTGNEKLFF	TGCGCCAGCAGTTCCGGGACAGGGAATGAAAAACTGTTTTTT
TRBD2	TRBV4-2	-	TRBJ2-5	CASSQDWGAGGPQETQYF	TGTGCCAGCAGCCAAGATTGGGGAGCGGGAGGGCCTCAAGAGACCCAGTACTTC
-	TRBV13	once	TRBJ2-1	CASSLGRGANEQFF	TGTGCCAGCAGCCTAGGGCGGGGCGCCAATGAGCAGTTCTTC
-	TRBV12-3/TRBV12-4	few	TRBJ2-3	CASSFTNTDTQYF	TGTGCCAGCAGTTTTACTAACACAGATACGCAGTATTTT
-	TRBV7-9	-	TRBJ1-2	CASSFLGLGYGYTF	TGTGCCAGCAGCTTCTTGGGCCTCGGCTATGGCTACACCTTC
TRBD2	TRBV7-2	-	TRBJ2-7	CASSILAGGHEQYF	TGTGCCAGCAGCATTCTAGCGGGGGGACACGAGCAGTACTTC
TRBD2	TRBV4-3	-	TRBJ2-1	CASSQEVVAGATPYNEQFF	TGCGCCAGCAGCCAAGAGGTGGTTGCGGGAGCGACCCCCTACAATGAGCAGTTCTTC
-	TRBV4-3	few	TRBJ2-1	CASSQGTAGTNEQFF	TGCGCCAGCAGCCAAGGAACGGCAGGGACCAATGAGCAGTTCTTC
-	TRBV11-2	few	TRBJ1-4	CASSLVSSRKLFF	TGTGCCAGCAGCTTAGTTAGTAGCAGAAAACTGTTTTTT
-	TRBV25-1	few	TRBJ2-5	CASSERGGTQYF	TGTGCCAGCAGTGAGAGGGGGGGGACCCAGTACTTC
TRBD2	TRBV6-1	-	TRBJ2-3	CATATSGGARDTQYF	TGTGCCACCGCGACTAGCGGGGGGGCAAGAGATACGCAGTATTTT
TRBD2	TRBV24-1	-	TRBJ2-1	CAISQSGSYNEQFF	TGCGCCATCAGTCAGAGCGGGAGCTACAATGAGCAGTTCTTC
TRBD1	TRBV3-1	-	TRBJ1-2	CASSPDRESHYGYTF	TGTGCCAGCAGCCCGGACAGGGAGAGTCACTATGGCTACACCTTC
-	TRBV7-2	few	TRBJ2-7	CASSLVPLSEQYF	TGTGCCAGCAGCTTAGTACCCCTCTCCGAGCAGTACTTC
-	TRBV7-2	-	TRBJ2-7	CASSLASGTVDYEQYF	TGTGCCAGCAGCTTAGCGAGCGGGACAGTAGACTACGAGCAGTACTTC
-	TRBV3-1	-	TRBJ1-2	CASSQPWGGSYGYTF	TGTGCCAGCAGCCAACCGTGGGGGGGTTCCTATGGCTACACCTTC
TRBD2	TRBV7-9	-	TRBJ2-7	CASSSPSSGRGPEQYF	TGTGCCAGCAGCTCCCCTTCTAGCGGGAGAGGACCCGAGCAGTACTTC
-	TRBV20-1	-	TRBJ1-5	CSAFSQTTEPQHF	TGCAGTGCTTTTTCCCAGACCACTGAGCCCCAGCATTTT
-	TRBV25-1	-	TRBJ1-5	CASSEAVGPQHF	TGTGCCAGCAGTGAGGCCGTTGGGCCCCAGCATTTT
TRBD1	TRBV7-2	-	TRBJ1-1	CASSQGWDRGEAFF	TGTGCCAGCAGCCAAGGCTGGGACAGGGGAGAAGCTTTCTTT
TRBD1	TRBV3-1	-	TRBJ2-1	CASSHTGANEQFF	TGTGCCAGCAGCCACACAGGGGCTAATGAGCAGTTCTTC
TRBD2	TRBV7-2	-	TRBJ2-1	CASTPYGTSGGADEQFF	TGTGCCAGCACCCCCTATGGGACTAGCGGGGGGGCAGATGAGCAGTTCTTC
TRBD1	TRBV20-1	-	TRBJ2-1	CSAAVEGTVYNEQFF	TGCAGTGCCGCGGTGGAAGGGACAGTTTACAATGAGCAGTTCTTC
TRBD2	TRBV20-1	-	TRBJ2-5	CSARGGVVGGYQETQYF	TGCAGTGCTAGAGGGGGTGTCGTGGGAGGGTACCAAGAGACCCAGTACTTC
TRBD2	TRBV7-2	many	TRBJ2-1	CASSTRLAGGASEQFF	TGTGCCAGCAGCACCCGACTAGCGGGGGGTGCGTCTGAGCAGTTCTTC
-	TRBV10-3	-	TRBJ1-2	CAIRQGYNYGYTF	TGTGCCATCCGCCAGGGGTACAACTATGGCTACACCTTC